Listed here are 27 T cell receptor beta chains from one sample, sequenced in a study of cytomegalovirus exposure and HLA in healthy donors (dated by TCRdb to about 2017). Libraries were prepared through the immunoSEQ multiplex PCR assay. For the multiplex PCR, a mixture combining 60 forward primers for TCR Vbeta segments and 13 reverse primers for TCR Jbeta segments was used. Sourced from immuneACCESS, this table was stored by TCRdb with only in-frame sequences that have V and J called. A share of the clones is absent; for the studies checked, an unresolved V gene accounts for under half, and the remainder has no known explanation. The sample table shows tens of thousands of clones, and roughly 81% are seen once. 5.5% to 6.5% of the sample is held by the ten biggest clonotypes. Sequenced input: PBMCs. The receptor set was obtained from a woman aged 18 to 35 in good health and CMV-seropositive.

The chain couples TRBV6-5 to TRBJ1-1; possibly TRBD1 for D (6 bases). Trimming pared 6 bases from V and 2 bases from J, leaving 10 bases between. The CDR3 length is 13 residues. From germline, CDR1 is MNHEY and CDR2 SVGAGI. The CDR3 region is CASRQGFNTEAFF. The CDR3 nucleotides read TGTGCCAGCAGACAGGGTTTTAACACTGAAGCTTTCTTT.

The gene calls are TRBV30 and TRBJ1-2, with unresolved D. V gave up 3 bases and J gave up 13 bases, with 18 bases separating them. Germline V gene data show CDR1 as GTSNPN and CDR2 as SVGIG (reference sequence). This CDR3 comprises 12 residues. The CDR3 region is CAWRSTASLCTF. CDR3 DNA: TGTGCCTGGAGGAGCACAGCCTCTCTCTGCACCTTC.

V gene TRBV10-2 combines with J gene TRBJ2-7, with 10 bases lining up with TRBD2. V lost 5 bases and J lost 6; bases outside the gene matches: 10. This CDR3 has 15 residues. Germline assignment: CDR1 WSHSY and CDR2 SAAADI. CDR3 region: CASSIAGLASSEQYF. The CDR3 DNA reads TGCGCCAGCAGTATAGCGGGACTAGCGTCGTCCGAGCAGTACTTC.

The chain combines TRBV9 with TRBJ1-4; TRBD1 aligns across 10 bases. The trim removed 4 bases at V and 7 bases at J, leaving 7 bases unmatched. Germline lookup yields CDR1 SGDLS and CDR2 YYNGEE. This CDR3 is built from 15 residues. The CDR3 DNA reads TGTGCCAGCAGCTTTGGGGACAGGGGACGTGAAAAACTGTTTTTT. Protein product: CASSFGDRGREKLFF.

This chain joins TRBV2 and TRBJ2-5, with D hard to call. This CDR3 region has 12 residues. The germline V and J ends were trimmed by 6 bases and 1 base, with 6 bases remaining between them. CDR1 SNHLY and CDR2 FYNNEI come from the germline V gene. Here the CDR3 DNA reads TGTGCCAGCAGCACTATCCAAGAGACCCAGTACTTC. This sequence encodes CASSTIQETQYF.

V is TRBV5-1 and J is TRBJ2-7; 9 bases are a match to TRBD2. The germline V gene has CDR1 SGHRS and CDR2 YFSETQ. The CDR3 sequence is 16 residues long. The V segment lost 4 bases and the J segment 6 bases; nucleotides outside the gene matches: 14. The CDR3 coding sequence is TGCGCCAGCAGCCCCCTTATGGGCGGGAGGGCCCTCGAGCAGTACTTC. Protein sequence: CASSPLMGGRALEQYF.

The genes are TRBV6-5 and TRBJ2-2; D ambiguous. Trimming left V 2 bases short and J 6 bases short, with 13 bases between. CDR3 length equals 15 residues. Looked up from germline, CDR1 is MNHEY and CDR2 is SVGAGI. CDR3 in amino acids: CASSYVGSISGELFF. The CDR3 nucleotides are TGTGCCAGCAGTTACGTGGGTAGCATCTCCGGGGAGCTGTTTTTT.

The chain employs TRBV4-1 and TRBJ1-2; the D gene is possibly TRBD1 (5 bases). Germline loops: CDR1 MGHRA, CDR2 YSYEKL. Trimming took 3 bases from V and 8 from J, leaving 28 bases between them. The CDR3 has 18 amino acids. The CDR3 loop reads CASSHHPWGGYSIGGYTF. DNA for the CDR3: TGCGCCAGCAGCCACCACCCATGGGGGGGGTATAGTATTGGCGGCTACACCTTC.

J is TRBJ2-1 and V is TRBV27; perhaps TRBD2 as D (6 bases). The CDR3 is 14 amino acids. Per the germline V gene, CDR1 is MNHEY and CDR2 is SMNVEV (reference sequence). Between the trimmed V and J ends, which lost 6 bases and 4 bases, there was a span of 13 bases. The CDR3 DNA is TGTGCCAGCAGCCCCTTGGGGGGATACAATGAGCAGTTCTTC. It yields the protein CASSPLGGYNEQFF.

This clone appeared a few times. The chain uses TRBV6-1 and TRBJ2-5, with D uncertain. Trimming cost V 5 bases and J 5 bases, with 3 bases left between them. In germline, CDR1 is MNHNS, CDR2 SASEGT. The CDR3 spans 10 residues. This CDR3 is CASSPETQYF. Here the CDR3 DNA reads TGTGCCAGCAGTCCGGAGACCCAGTACTTC.

The genes are TRBV7-9 and TRBJ2-3; TRBD2 matches 7 bases. CDR1 is SEHNR and CDR2 is FQNEAQ in the germline V gene (reference sequence). With 3 bases clipped from V and 1 base from J, the junction kept 1 base outside the gene matches. This CDR3 has 14 amino acids. The CDR3 protein is CASSFTSGTDTQYF. In DNA, the CDR3 is TGTGCCAGCAGCTTTACTAGCGGCACAGATACGCAGTATTTT.

V and J are TRBV4-2 and TRBJ2-3; the D is unclear. The CDR3 totals 14 residues. Trimming cost V 0 bases and J 7 bases, with 11 bases left between them. Per germline, CDR1 LGHNA and CDR2 YNFKEQ. The CDR3 protein is CASSQDPTDNTQYF. The CDR3 DNA reads TGTGCCAGCAGCCAAGACCCCACTGATAATACGCAGTATTTT.

This clone appeared a single time. The rearrangement links TRBV2 to TRBJ1-2; the D gene is possibly TRBD1 (6 bases). Germline values: CDR1 SNHLY, CDR2 FYNNEI. This CDR3 is built from 14 residues. V was pared by 6 bases and J by 2 bases, with 13 bases between. The CDR3 reads CASRADSQNYGYTF. The CDR3 DNA reads as TGTGCCAGCAGGGCGGACAGCCAGAACTATGGCTACACCTTC.

This sequence joins TRBV6-1 and TRBJ1-5, with 12 bases matching TRBD1. Germline CDR1 is MNHNS and CDR2 is SASEGT. This CDR3 is built from 18 residues. The ends lost 2 bases at V and 7 bases at J; junction bases unmatched: 12. The CDR3 DNA sequence: TGTGCCAGCAGTGAATGGCGGCCGGGGACAGGGGGCCTCCAGCCCCAGCATTTT. Translation gives CASSEWRPGTGGLQPQHF.

V is TRBV6-5 and J is TRBJ1-2, with D perhaps matching TRBD1 (6 bases). This CDR3 is built from 16 residues. The V end lost 1 base, the J end lost 0 bases, and 12 bases lay between the germline ends. CDR1 and CDR2 (germline): MNHEY, SVGAGI. CDR3 sequence reads: CASSYFTTGTNYGYTF. The CDR3 DNA reads as TGTGCCAGCAGTTACTTTACCACAGGGACTAACTATGGCTACACCTTC.

The CDR3 region is CASSQTSSGRLPANTGELFF. CDR3 nucleotides: TGTGCCAGCTCACAGACTTCTAGCGGGAGGCTTCCTGCGAACACCGGGGAGCTGTTTTTT. V usage is TRBV18 and J usage is TRBJ2-2, with 11 positions matching TRBD2. Germline V gene data show CDR1 as KGHSH and CDR2 as LQKENI. With 4 bases clipped from V and 0 bases from J, the junction kept 13 bases outside the gene matches. CDR3 length equals 20 residues.

The chain combines TRBV6-5 with TRBJ1-1; no clear D. Trimming removed 0 bases at V and 0 bases at J, with 5 bases between. The CDR3 has 14 residues. CDR1 MNHEY and CDR2 SVGAGI come from the germline V gene. The CDR3 reads CASSYSGMNTEAFF. CDR3 nucleotides: TGTGCCAGCAGTTACTCGGGCATGAACACTGAAGCTTTCTTT.

This rearrangement joins TRBV7-8 to TRBJ1-5, with D uncertain. Looked up from germline, CDR1 is SGHVS and CDR2 is FQNEAQ. Trimming cost V 3 bases and J 8 bases, with 8 bases left between them. This CDR3 is built from 12 residues. The CDR3 loop is CASSLLVEPQHF. In DNA, the CDR3 is TGTGCCAGCAGCTTGTTAGTCGAGCCCCAGCATTTT. Full variable domain (outside the CDR3, taken from reference TRBV7-8 and TRBJ1-5): GAGVSQSPRYKVAKRGQDVALRCDPISGHVSLFWYQQALGQGPEFLTYFQNEAQLDKSGLPSDRFFAERPEGSVSTLKIQRTQQEDSAVYLCASSLLVEPQHFGDGTRLSIL.

This clone appeared a single time. The chain is built from TRBV29-1 and TRBJ2-1; no clear D gene. The CDR3 consists of 13 residues. Germline V gene lookup returns CDR1 SQVTM and CDR2 ANQGSEA. The V end lost 3 bases, the J end lost 0 bases, and 6 bases lay between the germline ends. CDR3: CSVDPSSYNEQFF. DNA for the CDR3: TGCAGCGTTGATCCGAGCTCCTACAATGAGCAGTTCTTC.

This clone was observed a single time. This rearrangement joins TRBV28 to TRBJ2-7; D ambiguous. The CDR3 loop spans 11 amino acids. The V gene's germline CDR1 is MDHEN and CDR2 SYDVKM. V dropped 4 bases and J dropped 3 bases, with 4 bases sitting between them. CDR3 bases: TGTGCCAGCAGTTCACTCTACGAGCAGTACTTC. This encodes CASSSLYEQYF.

The chain joins TRBV11-2 to TRBJ1-2; D might be TRBD1 (6 bases). CDR3 length: 14 residues. V lost 5 bases and J lost 5, with 15 bases in between. CDR1 and CDR2 (germline): SGHAT, FQNNGV. This CDR3 is CASSLRDMDYGYTF. The CDR3 coding sequence is TGTGCCAGCAGCCTCAGGGACATGGATTATGGCTACACCTTC.

CDR3 sequence reads: CASSFGQGIYEQYF. In DNA form, the CDR3 reads TGTGCCAGCAGCTTTGGACAGGGGATCTACGAGCAGTACTTC. The chain joins TRBV7-8 to TRBJ2-7; 9 bases agree with TRBD1. J lost 3 bases, V lost 3 bases, and 3 bases had no gene match. The germline V gene has CDR1 SGHVS and CDR2 FQNEAQ. The CDR3 length is 14 residues.

The rearrangement uses TRBV6-5 and TRBJ1-6, with TRBD1 identical over 11 bases. J gave up 12 bases and V 6 bases, and 10 bases lay outside the gene matches. Germline V gene lookup returns CDR1 MNHEY and CDR2 SVGAGI. CDR3 length equals 15 residues. CDR3 loop: CASSATDRGPRPLHF. The DNA of the CDR3 is TGTGCCAGCAGCGCGACGGACAGGGGGCCCCGACCCCTCCACTTT.

V is TRBV10-2 and J is TRBJ1-2; 9 nucleotides align to TRBD1. Germline trimming cut 6 bases from V and 11 bases from J; bases unmatched to any gene: 10. Germline values: CDR1 WSHSY, CDR2 SAAADI. This CDR3 has 13 amino acids. The DNA of the CDR3 is TGCGCCAGCAGCGCGGGGGACAGGGTGGGATACACCTTC. It encodes CASSAGDRVGYTF.

The chain uses TRBV6-1 and TRBJ2-2; 10 bases fit TRBD2. Trimming removed 2 bases from V and 7 bases from J; junction bases left unmatched: 4. The CDR3 sequence is 15 residues long. Germline values: CDR1 MNHNS, CDR2 SASEGT. DNA of the CDR3: TGTGCCAGCAGTGAACTAGCGGGAGACAACGGGGAGCTGTTTTTT. Its translation is CASSELAGDNGELFF.

The rearrangement joins TRBV7-6 to TRBJ1-3, with D uncertain. Germline assignment: CDR1 SGHVS and CDR2 FNYEAQ. CDR3 length: 16 amino acids. Trimming removed 0 bases from V and 0 bases from J, with 9 bases in between. DNA of the CDR3: TGTGCCAGCAGCTTAGCTTCGCCGGGCTCTGGAAACACCATATATTTT. Encoded protein: CASSLASPGSGNTIYF.

The V gene is TRBV28, the J gene TRBJ2-7; TRBD2 matches at 8 bases. The CDR3 has 15 residues. The germline gives CDR1 MDHEN, CDR2 SYDVKM. Trimming at V came to 6 bases and at J to 4 bases, leaving 11 bases not matched to a gene. CDR3 protein: CASRLLSGTVYEQYF. The DNA of the CDR3 is TGTGCCAGCAGACTGCTTAGCGGGACTGTTTACGAGCAGTACTTC.